A single sample gave rise to the 5 T cell receptor beta chains below, sequenced in a study of T cell changes during pregnancy in multiple sclerosis. TCRdb's table, derived via immunoSEQ multiplex PCR, lists solely in-frame clones and lacks some. The data show approximately 80,000 clones, approximately 94% seen once. The sequencing used peripheral blood, collected in the third trimester of pregnancy. Receptors originate from a female donor with multiple sclerosis, enrolled in a pregnancy study.

The count of this clone is one. This specimen includes other DNA sequences encoding the same CDR3. Here the CDR3 reads CASSGTGAYEQYF. CDR3 DNA sequence: TGCGCCAGCAGCGGGACAGGGGCCTACGAGCAGTACTTC. J is TRBJ2-7 and V is TRBV5-1, with TRBD1 identical over 10 bases. The CDR3 extends over 13 amino acids. V trimming: 4 bases; J trimming: 2 bases; junction bases outside the gene matches: 0. CDR1 and CDR2 (germline): SGHRS, YFSETQ. Full variable domain (rest looked up from reference TRBV5-1 and TRBJ2-7): KAGVTQTPRYLIKTRGQQVTLSCSPISGHRSVSWYQQTPGQGLQFLFEYFSETQRNKGNFPGRFSGRQFSNSRSEMNVSTLELGDSALYLCASSGTGAYEQYFGPGTRLTVT.

This clone was counted once. The gene calls are TRBV5-1 and TRBJ2-1; 10 nucleotides align to TRBD2. CDR3 size: 17 residues. CDR1 SGHRS and CDR2 YFSETQ come from the germline V gene. V trimming: 4 bases; J trimming: 8 bases; junction bases outside the gene matches: 15. For the CDR3, the DNA is TGCGCCAGCAGCGTAGAACCAAGCGGGGGGGCCAGGGATGAGCAGTTCTTC. Translated: CASSVEPSGGARDEQFF.

This clone was observed once. The rearrangement uses TRBV29-1 and TRBJ2-7; a possible D gene is TRBD2 (5 bases). The germline V gene has CDR1 SQVTM and CDR2 ANQGSEA. CDR3 length: 14 residues. Trimming removed 2 bases at V and 0 bases at J, with 11 bases between. CDR3 protein: CSVESEASSYEQYF. CDR3 bases: TGCAGCGTTGAATCGGAGGCTAGCTCCTACGAGCAGTACTTC.

The gene calls are TRBV6-5 and TRBJ2-7; 9 bases map to TRBD2. This CDR3 is built from 16 residues. Germline V gives CDR1 MNHEY, CDR2 SVGAGI. V lost 0 bases and J lost 1; bases outside the gene matches: 4. CDR3 DNA sequence: TGTGCCAGCAGTTACTCGAGCGGGGGGCAGTCCTACGAGCAGTACTTC. Translated: CASSYSSGGQSYEQYF.

The rearrangement joins TRBV14 to TRBJ2-7; TRBD1 matches at 11 bases. Germline-derived CDR1 and CDR2 are SGHDN and FVKESK. Unmatched junction bases numbered 6, after V lost 5 bases and J lost 6 bases. This CDR3 spans 14 amino acids. The CDR3 bases are TGTGCCAGCAGCAAGGACAGGGGGCCGTCCGAGCAGTACTTC. It translates to CASSKDRGPSEQYF. Based on the CDR3 plus reference TRBV14 and TRBJ2-7, the full variable domain is EAGVTQFPSHSVIEKGQTVTLRCDPISGHDNLYWYRRVMGKEIKFLLHFVKESKQDESGMPNNRFLAERTGGTYSTLKVQPAELEDSGVYFCASSKDRGPSEQYFGPGTRLTVT.